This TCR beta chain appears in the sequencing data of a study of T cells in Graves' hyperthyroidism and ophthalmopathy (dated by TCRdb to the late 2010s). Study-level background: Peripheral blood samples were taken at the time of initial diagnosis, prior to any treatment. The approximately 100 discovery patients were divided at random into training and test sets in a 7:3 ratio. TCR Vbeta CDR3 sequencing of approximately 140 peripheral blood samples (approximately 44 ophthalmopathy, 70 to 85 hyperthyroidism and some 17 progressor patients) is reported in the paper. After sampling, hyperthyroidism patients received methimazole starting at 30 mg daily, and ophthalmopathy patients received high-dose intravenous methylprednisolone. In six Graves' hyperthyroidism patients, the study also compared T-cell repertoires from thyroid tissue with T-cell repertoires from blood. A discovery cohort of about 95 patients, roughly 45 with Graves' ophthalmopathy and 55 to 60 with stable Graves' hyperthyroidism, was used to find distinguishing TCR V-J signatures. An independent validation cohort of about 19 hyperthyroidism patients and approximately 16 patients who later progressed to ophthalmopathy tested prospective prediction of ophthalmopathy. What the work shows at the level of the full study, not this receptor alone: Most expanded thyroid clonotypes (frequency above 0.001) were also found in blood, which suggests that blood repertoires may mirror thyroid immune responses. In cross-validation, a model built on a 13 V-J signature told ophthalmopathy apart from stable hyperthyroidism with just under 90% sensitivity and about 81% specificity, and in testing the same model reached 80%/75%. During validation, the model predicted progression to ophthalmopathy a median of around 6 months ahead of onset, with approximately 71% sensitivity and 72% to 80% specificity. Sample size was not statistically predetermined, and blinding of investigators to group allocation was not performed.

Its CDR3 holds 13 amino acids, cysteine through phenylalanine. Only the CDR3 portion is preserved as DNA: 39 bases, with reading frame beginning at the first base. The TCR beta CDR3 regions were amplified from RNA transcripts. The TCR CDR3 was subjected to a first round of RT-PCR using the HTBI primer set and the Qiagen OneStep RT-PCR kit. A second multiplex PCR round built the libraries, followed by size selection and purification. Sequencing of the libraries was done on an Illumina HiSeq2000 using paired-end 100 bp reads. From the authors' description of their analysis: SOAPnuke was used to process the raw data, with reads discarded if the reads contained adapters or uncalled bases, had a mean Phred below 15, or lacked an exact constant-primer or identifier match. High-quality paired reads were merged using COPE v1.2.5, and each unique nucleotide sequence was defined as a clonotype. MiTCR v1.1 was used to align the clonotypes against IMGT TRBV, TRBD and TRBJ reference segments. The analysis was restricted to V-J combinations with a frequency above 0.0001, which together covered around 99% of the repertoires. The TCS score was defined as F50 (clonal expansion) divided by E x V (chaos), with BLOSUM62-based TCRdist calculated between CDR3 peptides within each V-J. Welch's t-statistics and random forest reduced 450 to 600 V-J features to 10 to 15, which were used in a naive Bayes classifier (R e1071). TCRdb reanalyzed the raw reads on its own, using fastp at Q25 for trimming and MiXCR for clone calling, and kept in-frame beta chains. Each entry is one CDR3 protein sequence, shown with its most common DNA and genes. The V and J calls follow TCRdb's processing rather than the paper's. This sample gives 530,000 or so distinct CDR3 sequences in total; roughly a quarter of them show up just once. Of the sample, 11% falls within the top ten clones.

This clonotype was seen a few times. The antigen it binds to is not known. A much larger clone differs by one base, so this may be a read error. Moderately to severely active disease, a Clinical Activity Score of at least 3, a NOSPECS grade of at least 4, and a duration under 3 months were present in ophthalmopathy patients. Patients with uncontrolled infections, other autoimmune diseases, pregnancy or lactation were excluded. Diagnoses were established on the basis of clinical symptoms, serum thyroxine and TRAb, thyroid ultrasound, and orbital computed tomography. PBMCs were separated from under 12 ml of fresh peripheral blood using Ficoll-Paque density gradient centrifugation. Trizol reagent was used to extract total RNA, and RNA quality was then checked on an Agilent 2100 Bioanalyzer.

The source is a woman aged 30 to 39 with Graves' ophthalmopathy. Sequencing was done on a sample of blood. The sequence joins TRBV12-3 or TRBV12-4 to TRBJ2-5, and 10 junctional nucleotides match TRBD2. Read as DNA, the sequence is TGTGCCAGCGTAGCGGGGGGCGGGGAGACCCTGTACTTC. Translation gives CASVAGGGETLYF.